Each of the 24 T cell receptor beta chains below was sequenced from the same sample in a study of blood T cell repertoires in COVID-19. Generated by immunoSEQ multiplex PCR, the TCRdb table keeps only in-frame clones and is missing some. Seen here are approximately 100,000 clones, around 84% observed once, and the top ten hold 7.9%. Sequenced: peripheral blood. The receptors were sampled from a woman older than 75 with active or convalescent COVID-19.

This clone was counted a few times. V and J are TRBV27 and TRBJ2-3; 12 nucleotides agree with TRBD2. V was pared by 3 bases and J by 8 bases, with 6 bases of the junction left unmatched. This CDR3 spans 15 amino acids. CDR1 MNHEY and CDR2 SMNVEV come from the germline V gene (reference sequence). The CDR3 DNA is TGTGCCAGCAGTTTGGAACTAGCGGGAGGCGGTACGCAGTATTTT. This gives the protein CASSLELAGGGTQYF.

This clone was seen a few times. Here the CDR3 reads CAISELDRGSEAFF. CDR3 in DNA: TGTGCCATCAGTGAGCTGGACAGGGGGTCCGAAGCTTTCTTT. The chain carries TRBV10-3 and TRBJ1-1, with 10 bases identical to TRBD1. The trim removed 2 bases at V and 8 bases at J, leaving 5 bases unmatched. This CDR3 region has 14 residues. The germline V gene encodes CDR1 ENHRY and CDR2 SYGVKD.

The V call is TRBV5-1, the J call TRBJ2-2; TRBD1 matches at 7 bases. Germline assignment: CDR1 SGHRS and CDR2 YFSETQ. CDR3 size: 17 residues. Unmatched junction bases numbered 8, after V lost 2 bases and J lost 1 base. The CDR3: CASSFRAGGLNTGELFF. The DNA of the CDR3 is TGCGCCAGCAGCTTTCGGGCAGGGGGTCTGAACACCGGGGAGCTGTTTTTT. Looking up the rest from reference TRBV5-1 and TRBJ2-2 gives the full variable domain: KAGVTQTPRYLIKTRGQQVTLSCSPISGHRSVSWYQQTPGQGLQFLFEYFSETQRNKGNFPGRFSGRQFSNSRSEMNVSTLELGDSALYLCASSFRAGGLNTGELFFGEGSRLTVL.

J is TRBJ2-1 and V is TRBV2; 9 bases are a match to TRBD2. With 8 bases clipped from V and 4 bases from J, the junction kept 6 bases outside the gene matches. CDR3 size: 14 residues. Germline CDR1 is SNHLY and CDR2 is FYNNEI. The CDR3 bases are TGTGCCAGCCTGGGCGGGAGGGTTTACAATGAGCAGTTCTTC. Protein product: CASLGGRVYNEQFF.

The count of this clone is one. The V and J genes are TRBV15 and TRBJ2-3, with 9 bases aligning to TRBD2. This CDR3 contains 15 residues. With 6 bases clipped from V and 1 base from J, the junction kept 5 bases outside the gene matches. The germline CDR1 and CDR2 sequences are LNHNV and YYDKDF (reference sequence). The CDR3 here is CATSPLAGGTDTQYF. The CDR3 DNA follows: TGTGCCACCAGTCCCTTAGCGGGAGGCACAGATACGCAGTATTTT.

The chain carries TRBV5-1 and TRBJ2-1; TRBD2 matches 9 bases. The CDR3 is 17 amino acids. Looked up from germline, CDR1 is SGHRS and CDR2 is YFSETQ. Trimming cost V 1 base and J 2 bases; bases outside gene matches: 7. The CDR3 DNA follows: TGCGCCAGCAGCTTGACCCCCGGGACTAGCACCTACAATGAGCAGTTCTTC. Its protein is CASSLTPGTSTYNEQFF.

The J gene is TRBJ2-5, the V gene TRBV5-1, with 15 nucleotides matching TRBD2. The germline CDR1 and CDR2 sequences are SGHRS and YFSETQ. CDR3 size: 16 residues. Trimming cost V 4 bases and J 2 bases; bases outside gene matches: 3. The CDR3 loop is CASSRGTSGRQETQYF. The DNA of the CDR3 is TGCGCCAGCAGCCGGGGGACTAGCGGGAGGCAAGAGACCCAGTACTTC.

The chain couples TRBV6-2 or TRBV6-3 to TRBJ2-3; 11 bases agree with TRBD1. The V gene's germline CDR1 is MNHEY and CDR2 SVGEGT. The CDR3 is made up of 15 amino acids. The junction had 5 bases not matched to a gene; V was cut back by 5 bases and J by 4 bases. The CDR3 nucleotides read TGTGCCAGCAGTCAAAGGGACAGGGGGTCAGATACGCAGTATTTT. Residues: CASSQRDRGSDTQYF.

This clone appeared a single time. V and J are TRBV3-1 (or the pseudogene TRBV3-2) and TRBJ2-1; D might be TRBD2 (7 bases). This CDR3 contains 13 residues. V gave up 4 bases and J gave up 9 bases, with 13 bases separating them. Germline CDR1 is LGHDT and CDR2 is YNNKEL (reference sequence). The CDR3 is CASSREGVSEQFF. CDR3 coding DNA: TGTGCCAGCAGCCGGGAGGGGGTCAGTGAGCAGTTCTTC.

In its sample, this clone was seen a few times. The chain uses TRBV7-2 and TRBJ2-1; D uncertain. The V gene lost 5 bases and the J gene lost 6 bases, with 14 bases spanning the gap. Germline lookup yields CDR1 SGHTA and CDR2 FQGNSA. The CDR3 is 14 residues long. DNA of the CDR3: TGTGCCAGCAGCAATGACCCTAGGTCCAATGAGCAGTTCTTC. Translated, it gives CASSNDPRSNEQFF. The full variable domain, in which reference TRBV7-2 and TRBJ2-1 provide the parts outside the CDR3, is GAGVSQSPSNKVTEKGKDVELRCDPISGHTALYWYRQSLGQGLEFLIYFQGNSAPDKSGLPSDRFSAERTGGSVSTLTIQRTQQEDSAVYLCASSNDPRSNEQFFGPGTRLTVL.

The chain's CDR3 is CASTSAPGQESYEQYF. The CDR3 DNA is TGTGCCAGCACATCCGCCCCGGGACAGGAGTCCTACGAGCAGTACTTC. The J gene is TRBJ2-7, the V gene TRBV5-5; 8 positions agree with TRBD1. The CDR3 is made up of 16 amino acids. V shed 6 bases and J 1 base; nucleotides not matched to a gene: 12. Looked up from germline, CDR1 is SGHKS and CDR2 is YYEKEE (reference sequence).

In DNA, the CDR3 is TGTGCCAGCTCATTAGGGACAGGGGAGAACGAGCAGTACTTC. Translating it yields CASSLGTGENEQYF. The chain joins TRBV18 to TRBJ2-7; TRBD1 matches at 10 bases. The CDR3 is 14 residues long. CDR1 is KGHSH, CDR2 LQKENI, per germline. Unmatched junction bases numbered 6, after V lost 5 bases and J lost 5 bases.

The chain recombines TRBV3-1 (or the pseudogene TRBV3-2) with TRBJ2-6; 9 bases fit TRBD1. The V and J ends lost 5 bases and 1 base, in that order; junction bases with no gene match: 6. Germline values: CDR1 LGHDT, CDR2 YNNKEL (reference sequence). The CDR3 extends over 17 amino acids. CDR3 in amino acids: CASSYGTGRSGANVLTF. CDR3 bases: TGTGCCAGCAGCTATGGGACAGGGAGGTCTGGGGCCAACGTCCTGACTTTC.

V is TRBV9 and J is TRBJ1-2; D remains unclear. Germline values: CDR1 SGDLS, CDR2 YYNGEE. The CDR3 covers 15 residues. Trimming took off 0 bases at V and 2 bases at J, with 11 bases between the two ends. This chain's CDR3 is CASSVEAAMNYGYTF. CDR3 coding DNA: TGTGCCAGCAGCGTAGAAGCAGCGATGAACTATGGCTACACCTTC.

The V and J genes are TRBV3-1 (or the pseudogene TRBV3-2) and TRBJ2-7, with a weak D call TRBD2 (5 bases). V gave up 1 base and J gave up 9 bases, with 10 bases separating them. Per germline, CDR1 LGHDT and CDR2 YNNKEL (reference sequence). This CDR3 contains 12 residues. DNA of the CDR3: TGTGCCAGCAGCCAAGTCCTAGCCGTGCAGTACTTC. Translation: CASSQVLAVQYF.

The CDR3 DNA follows: TGTGCCATCGCGGGACTGACGAACACTGAAGCTTTCTTT. It is translated as CAIAGLTNTEAFF. This rearrangement joins TRBV10-3 to TRBJ1-1, with D perhaps matching TRBD1 (5 bases). The CDR3 runs 13 residues. V lost 8 bases to trimming and J lost 1 base, with 11 bases between them. In germline, CDR1 is ENHRY, CDR2 SYGVKD.

This clone was found many times. The same CDR3 arises from other DNA sequences in this sample as well. J is TRBJ2-3 and V is TRBV24-1; D call uncertain. The CDR3 covers 12 residues. V lost 6 bases to trimming and J lost 0 bases, with 3 bases between them. Per germline, CDR1 KGHDR and CDR2 SFDVKD. CDR3 DNA sequence: TGTGCCACCAGTCCTAGCACAGATACGCAGTATTTT. It codes for CATSPSTDTQYF.

V is TRBV4-2 and J is TRBJ2-6, with D possibly matching TRBD1 (5 bases). CDR1 and CDR2 (germline): LGHNA, YNFKEQ. The CDR3 totals 17 residues. Trimming removed 1 base at V and 4 bases at J, with 14 bases between. The CDR3 DNA is TGTGCCAGCAGCCAAGGAAGGGGCGTCACCGGGGCCAACGTCCTGACTTTC. Translated: CASSQGRGVTGANVLTF.

The chain links TRBV30 to TRBJ2-3; TRBD1 aligns across 8 bases. The CDR3 runs 14 residues. Trimming took 4 bases from V and 5 from J; bases not matched to a gene: 8. CDR1 is GTSNPN, CDR2 SVGIG, per germline (reference sequence). CDR3 sequence (DNA): TGTGCCTGGAAGGTTGACAGGGGTGGAGATACGCAGTATTTT. Amino acid sequence: CAWKVDRGGDTQYF.

About this clone: The junction differs from germline at one of its ends, possibly a read error. The CDR3 region has the DNA TGTGCCAGCAGGTTATCAGTGGGACTAGCGGGAGGGCCTCTGTTGTCTGGGGCCAACGTCCTGACTTTC. Protein: CASRLSVGLAGGPLLSGANVLTF. This chain joins TRBV28 and TRBJ2-6, with 16 bases fitting TRBD2. CDR3 length equals 23 residues. Germline loops: CDR1 MDHEN, CDR2 SYDVKM.

CDR3 in amino acids: CASSPWTGTSGSEQFF. CDR3 DNA sequence: TGTGCCAGCAGCCCCTGGACCGGGACTAGCGGGTCTGAGCAGTTCTTC. The V call is TRBV3-1 (or the pseudogene TRBV3-2), the J call TRBJ2-1; 12 positions match TRBD2. CDR3 length equals 16 residues. V lost 4 bases, J lost 9 bases, and 10 bases stayed unmatched. The germline V gene has CDR1 LGHDT and CDR2 YNNKEL (reference sequence).

The chain couples TRBV9 to TRBJ2-2, with 8 bases fitting TRBD2. V trimming: 4 bases; J trimming: 5 bases; junction bases outside the gene matches: 10. Germline CDR1 reads SGDLS; CDR2 reads YYNGEE. The CDR3 covers 16 residues. This CDR3 is CASSPRASGWTGELFF. The CDR3 region has the DNA TGTGCCAGCAGCCCCCGAGCTAGCGGGTGGACCGGGGAGCTGTTTTTT. Complete variable domain (other parts from reference TRBV9 and TRBJ2-2): DSGVTQTPKHLITATGQRVTLRCSPRSGDLSVYWYQQSLDQGLQFLIQYYNGEERAKGNILERFSAQQFPDLHSELNLSSLELGDSALYFCASSPRASGWTGELFFGEGSRLTVL.

The V call is TRBV7-2, the J call TRBJ2-5; D may be TRBD1 (5 bases). V gave up 2 bases and J gave up 2 bases, with 15 bases separating them. CDR3 length: 16 amino acids. CDR1 SGHTA and CDR2 FQGNSA come from the germline V gene. CDR3 DNA: TGTGCCAGCAGCTTATGGGTAGGGGTTACTCAAGAGACCCAGTACTTC. Translating it yields CASSLWVGVTQETQYF.

For this clone: Other DNA sequences in the same sample also yield this CDR3. The chain has TRBV6-5 and TRBJ2-3, with 9 bases aligning to TRBD1. Germline assignment: CDR1 MNHEY and CDR2 SVGAGI. This CDR3 has 15 amino acids. V lost 0 bases to trimming and J lost 3 bases; unmatched junction nucleotides: 1. This CDR3 is CASSYSDRGTDTQYF. For the CDR3, the DNA is TGTGCCAGCAGTTACTCGGACAGGGGTACAGATACGCAGTATTTT.